This TCR beta chain was recorded in a study of cytomegalovirus exposure and HLA in healthy donors. General observations from the study: The study flagged some 170 TCR beta chains as cytomegalovirus-associated.

Regarding this clone: The antigen is undetermined.

Profiling relied on immunoSEQ multiplex PCR, and the TCRdb table lists in-frame clones only, not all of them. The table lists 120,000 or so clones, around 86% of them singletons. The CDR3 spans 15 residues. The V gene's germline CDR1 is MNHNS and CDR2 SASEGT. Unmatched junction bases numbered 10, after V lost 6 bases and J lost 2 bases. The sequence was collected from a woman in her late teens or twenties in good health and CMV-seronegative. What was sequenced was PBMCs. This chain joins TRBV6-1 and TRBJ2-7; the match to TRBD1 covers 7 bases. CDR3 region: CASRVFGQVAYEQYF. CDR3 in DNA: TGTGCCAGCAGAGTCTTCGGACAGGTCGCCTACGAGCAGTACTTC.